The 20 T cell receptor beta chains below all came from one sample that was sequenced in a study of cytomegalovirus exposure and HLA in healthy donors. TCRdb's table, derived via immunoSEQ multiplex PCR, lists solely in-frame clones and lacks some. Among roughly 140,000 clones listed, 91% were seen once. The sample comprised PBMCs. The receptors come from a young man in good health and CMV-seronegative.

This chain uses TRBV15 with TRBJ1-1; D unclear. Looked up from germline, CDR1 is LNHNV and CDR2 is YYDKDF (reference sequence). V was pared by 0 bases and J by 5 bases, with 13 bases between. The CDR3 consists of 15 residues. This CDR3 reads CATSRDNLERTEAFF. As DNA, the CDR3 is TGTGCCACCAGCAGAGATAACCTAGAGCGAACTGAAGCTTTCTTT.

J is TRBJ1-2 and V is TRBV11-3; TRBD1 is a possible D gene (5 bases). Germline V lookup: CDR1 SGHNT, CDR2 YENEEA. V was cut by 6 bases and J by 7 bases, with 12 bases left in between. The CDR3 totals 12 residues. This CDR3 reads CASSSAGGGYTF. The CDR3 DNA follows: TGTGCCAGCAGTTCAGCGGGGGGTGGCTACACCTTC.

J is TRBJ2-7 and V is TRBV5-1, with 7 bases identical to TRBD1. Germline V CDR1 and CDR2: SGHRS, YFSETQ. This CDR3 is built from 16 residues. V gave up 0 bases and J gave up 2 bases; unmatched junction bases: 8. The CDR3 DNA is TGCGCCAGCAGCTTGGCCTATCGGGACAGCACCTACGAGCAGTACTTC. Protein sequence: CASSLAYRDSTYEQYF.

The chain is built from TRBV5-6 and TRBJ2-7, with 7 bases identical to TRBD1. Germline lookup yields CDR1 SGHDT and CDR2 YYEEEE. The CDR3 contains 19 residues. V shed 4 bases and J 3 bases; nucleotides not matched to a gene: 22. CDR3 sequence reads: CASSPLATGTVITFYEQYF. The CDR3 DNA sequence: TGTGCCAGCAGCCCCTTGGCTACCGGGACAGTAATTACTTTCTACGAGCAGTACTTC.

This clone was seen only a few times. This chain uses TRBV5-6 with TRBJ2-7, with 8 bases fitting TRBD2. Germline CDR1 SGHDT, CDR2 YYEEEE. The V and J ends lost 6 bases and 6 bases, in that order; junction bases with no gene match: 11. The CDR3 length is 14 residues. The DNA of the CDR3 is TGTGCCAGCATCGATAGCGGGACATCGGGCGAGCAGTACGTC. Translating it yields CASIDSGTSGEQYV.

In nucleotides, the CDR3 is TGTGCCAGCAGCTTAGCGGGGCGTTACGAGCAGTACTTC. It yields the protein CASSLAGRYEQYF. The chain uses TRBV7-6 and TRBJ2-7; tentative D call: TRBD1 (5 bases). This CDR3 has 13 residues. The germline gives CDR1 SGHVS, CDR2 FNYEAQ. V gave up 0 bases and J gave up 4 bases, with 7 bases separating them.

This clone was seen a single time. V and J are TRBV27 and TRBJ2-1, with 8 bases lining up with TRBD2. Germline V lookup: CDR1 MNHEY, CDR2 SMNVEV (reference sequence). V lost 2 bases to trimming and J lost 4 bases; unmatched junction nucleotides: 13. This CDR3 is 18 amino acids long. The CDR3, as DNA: TGTGCCAGCAGTTTAAATTTCATGGGCGGGAGGCTTTACAATGAGCAGTTCTTC. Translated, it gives CASSLNFMGGRLYNEQFF.

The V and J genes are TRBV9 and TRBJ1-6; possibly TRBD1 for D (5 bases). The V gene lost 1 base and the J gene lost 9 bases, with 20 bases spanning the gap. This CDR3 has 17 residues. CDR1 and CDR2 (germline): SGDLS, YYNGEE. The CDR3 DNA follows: TGTGCCAGCAGCGTATCAGACAGTTCGAATAGCGGTTCACCCCTCCACTTT. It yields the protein CASSVSDSSNSGSPLHF.

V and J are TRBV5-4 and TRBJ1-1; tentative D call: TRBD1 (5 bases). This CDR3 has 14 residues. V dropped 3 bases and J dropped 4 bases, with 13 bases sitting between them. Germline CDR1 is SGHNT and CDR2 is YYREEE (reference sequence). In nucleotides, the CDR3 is TGTGCCAGCAGCTACTCCAGGGCGGTCACTGAAGCTTTCTTT. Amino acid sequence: CASSYSRAVTEAFF.

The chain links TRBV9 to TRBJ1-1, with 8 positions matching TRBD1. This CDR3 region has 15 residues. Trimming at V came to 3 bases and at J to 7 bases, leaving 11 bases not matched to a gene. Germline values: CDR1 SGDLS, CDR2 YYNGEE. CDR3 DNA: TGTGCCAGCAGCGAGCCCCCACAGGGGGTTGTTGAAGCTTTCTTT. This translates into CASSEPPQGVVEAFF.

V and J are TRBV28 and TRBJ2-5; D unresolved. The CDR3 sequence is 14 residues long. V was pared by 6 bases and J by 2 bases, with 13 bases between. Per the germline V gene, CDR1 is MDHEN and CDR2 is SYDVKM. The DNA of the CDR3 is TGTGCCAGCAGCCTAGACCCAGTACAAGAGACCCAGTACTTC. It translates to CASSLDPVQETQYF.

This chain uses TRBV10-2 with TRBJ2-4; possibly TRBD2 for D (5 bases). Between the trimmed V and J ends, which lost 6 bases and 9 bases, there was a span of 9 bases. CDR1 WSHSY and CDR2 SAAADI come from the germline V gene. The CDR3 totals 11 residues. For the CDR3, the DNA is TGCGCCAGCAGGGACTTGTCCATTCAGTACTTC. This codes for CASRDLSIQYF.

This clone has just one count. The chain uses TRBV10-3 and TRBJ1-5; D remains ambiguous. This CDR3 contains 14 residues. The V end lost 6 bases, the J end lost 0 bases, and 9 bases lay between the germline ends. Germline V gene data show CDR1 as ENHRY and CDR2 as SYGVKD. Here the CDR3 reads CAISVSISNQPQHF. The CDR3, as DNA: TGTGCCATCAGCGTCAGTATTAGCAATCAGCCCCAGCATTTT.

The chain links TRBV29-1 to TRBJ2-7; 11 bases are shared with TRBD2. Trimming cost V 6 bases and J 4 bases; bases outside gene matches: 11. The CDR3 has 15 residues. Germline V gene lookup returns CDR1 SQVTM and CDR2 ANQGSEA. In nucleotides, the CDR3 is TGCAGCGTCTCGGGGACTAGCGGTGAGGGGTACGAGCAGTACTTC. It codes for CSVSGTSGEGYEQYF.

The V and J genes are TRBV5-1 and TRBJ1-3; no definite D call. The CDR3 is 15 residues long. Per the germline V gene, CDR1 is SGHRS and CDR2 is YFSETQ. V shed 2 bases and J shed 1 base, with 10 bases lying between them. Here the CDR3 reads CASSFDKFSGNTIYF. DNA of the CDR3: TGCGCCAGCAGCTTTGACAAGTTTTCTGGAAACACCATATATTTT.

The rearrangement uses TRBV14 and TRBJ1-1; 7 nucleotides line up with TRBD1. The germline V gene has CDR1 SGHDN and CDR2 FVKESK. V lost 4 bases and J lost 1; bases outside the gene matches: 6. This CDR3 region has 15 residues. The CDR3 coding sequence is TGTGCCAGCAGCCGGTCCAGGGGGAGGAACACTGAAGCTTTCTTT. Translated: CASSRSRGRNTEAFF. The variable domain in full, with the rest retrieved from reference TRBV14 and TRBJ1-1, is EAGVTQFPSHSVIEKGQTVTLRCDPISGHDNLYWYRRVMGKEIKFLLHFVKESKQDESGMPNNRFLAERTGGTYSTLKVQPAELEDSGVYFCASSRSRGRNTEAFFGQGTRLTVV.

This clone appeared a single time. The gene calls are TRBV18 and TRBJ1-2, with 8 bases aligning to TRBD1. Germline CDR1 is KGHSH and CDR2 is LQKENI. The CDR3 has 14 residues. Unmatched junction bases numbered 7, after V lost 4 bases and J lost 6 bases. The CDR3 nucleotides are TGTGCCAGCTCACTTCTAGAGACAGGGGATGGCTACACCTTC. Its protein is CASSLLETGDGYTF.

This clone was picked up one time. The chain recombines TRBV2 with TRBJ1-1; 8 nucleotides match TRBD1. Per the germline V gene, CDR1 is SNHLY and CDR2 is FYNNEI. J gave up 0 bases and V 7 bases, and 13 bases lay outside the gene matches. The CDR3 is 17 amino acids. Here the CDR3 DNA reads TGTGCCAGCATAAGGACCCAGGGGGCAAGGCTGAACACTGAAGCTTTCTTT. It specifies CASIRTQGARLNTEAFF.

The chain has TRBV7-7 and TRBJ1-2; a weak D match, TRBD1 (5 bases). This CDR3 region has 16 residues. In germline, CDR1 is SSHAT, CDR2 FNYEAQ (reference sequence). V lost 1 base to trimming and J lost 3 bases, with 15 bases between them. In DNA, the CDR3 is TGTGCCAGCAGCTTAGGGAGCGGGGGGGAGGACTATGGCTACACCTTC. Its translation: CASSLGSGGEDYGYTF.

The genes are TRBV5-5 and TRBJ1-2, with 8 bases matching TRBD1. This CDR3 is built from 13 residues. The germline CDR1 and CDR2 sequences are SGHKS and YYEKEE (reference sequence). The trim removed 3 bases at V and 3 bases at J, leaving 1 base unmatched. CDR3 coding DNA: TGTGCCAGCAGCTCACAGGGGGACTATGGCTACACCTTC. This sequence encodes CASSSQGDYGYTF.